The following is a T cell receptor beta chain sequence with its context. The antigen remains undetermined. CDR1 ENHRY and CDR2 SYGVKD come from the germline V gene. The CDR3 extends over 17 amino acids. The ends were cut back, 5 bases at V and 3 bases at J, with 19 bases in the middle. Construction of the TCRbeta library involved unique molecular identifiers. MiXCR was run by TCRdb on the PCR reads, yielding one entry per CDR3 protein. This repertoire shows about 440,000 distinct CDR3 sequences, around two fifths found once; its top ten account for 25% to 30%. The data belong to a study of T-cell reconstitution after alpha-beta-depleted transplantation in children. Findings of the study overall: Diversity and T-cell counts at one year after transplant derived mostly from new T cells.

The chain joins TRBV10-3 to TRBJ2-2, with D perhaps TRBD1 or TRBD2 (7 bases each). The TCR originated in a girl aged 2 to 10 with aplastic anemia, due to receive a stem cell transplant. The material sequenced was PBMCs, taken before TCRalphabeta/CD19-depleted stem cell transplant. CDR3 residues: CAISPIQGEGDTGELFF. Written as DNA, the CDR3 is TGTGCCATCAGTCCCATTCAGGGGGAGGGGGACACCGGGGAGCTGTTTTTT.